This T cell receptor (beta chain) was captured by sequencing in a study of blood T cell repertoires in COVID-19 (dated by TCRdb to 2020 to 2022). Study-wide context: Samples covering the acute and convalescent phases of COVID-19 were provided by collaborators in the United States, Italy and Spain. The material from the prospective study consisted of cDNA or gDNA derived from T cells, B-cell-depleted T cells, or PBMCs. Subjects who had been exposed to COVID-19, were actively infected with it, or had recovered from it provided the deeply sampled blood TCRbeta repertoires that made up the dataset. The repertoires were made available in a free public database intended to serve as a resource for research on the immune response to SARS-CoV-2. The samples were drawn from the first 160 participants of the ongoing ImmuneRACE study and from over 950 subjects provided by 6 global collaborators. Sample metadata almost always included a de-identified subject ID, COVID-19 status, age in years and sex. Where available, HLA class I and class II types were taken from metadata supplied by the sample provider and were not determined by assay-based typing. The investigation overall reported the following: Clinical and demographic metadata were provided uncurated, with the amount varying by source and participant.

Turning to this clone: The clone's antigen remains unknown. Nothing much larger sits one base from this clone, and base qualities are not available. The sample carries other DNA sequences with the same CDR3.

Participants in the prospective study were aged 18 to 89 years, lived in more than 20 United States geographic areas, and enrolled through a virtual design. To assign participants to cohorts, the prospective study relied on clinical history that participants themselves reported in a screening survey and a study questionnaire. A participant counted as exposed if, within 2 weeks of entering the study, that participant had been in contact with someone who had a PCR-confirmed or clinician-diagnosed COVID-19 case. Mobile phlebotomists in the prospective study collected whole blood, serum and a nasopharyngeal or oropharyngeal swab from every participant. Participants in the prospective study had the option to provide additional blood draws and questionnaires over an approximately 2-month period. Before DNA extraction, blood samples from the prospective study were shipped at room temperature or frozen.

Germline trimming: 2 bases from V, 4 bases from J; junction bases outside gene matches: 3. CDR1 and CDR2 are read off the germline V gene as MNHEY and SVGAGI. Counted from cysteine to phenylalanine, this CDR3 has 14 amino acids. Only CDR3 DNA is held: 42 bases, read in frame from base 1. TCRbeta CDR3 regions were amplified from genomic DNA using the immunoSEQ Assay, a bias-controlled multiplex PCR. The paper's data handling went like this. The number of nucleated cells in each sample was estimated from the amplification of reference gene primers within the assay. To quantify the absolute abundance of each unique TCRbeta CDR3 rearrangement, sequence reads were collapsed and filtered. Productive Simpson clonality was computed per sample as the square root of Simpson's diversity index over productive rearrangements. TCRdb took this table from immuneACCESS and kept in-frame rearrangements with V and J called. Such tables lack part of the clones; where checked against another copy, unresolved V genes explain under half of the gap, and the rest is unexplained. V, J and clone size are taken as reported in that table, and D and trimming were inferred from the DNA itself. The sample data list 360,000 or so clones, and approximately 91% of these were observed just once. The ten biggest clones cover 0.85% to 1.3% of the sample.

Specimen: PBMCs or T cells enriched from blood (not recorded which). The sequence was collected from a woman in her thirties who had been exposed to COVID-19. The V gene is TRBV6-5 and the J gene is TRBJ1-2; 8 bases in between match TRBD1. At the DNA level, the sequence is TGTGCCAGCAGTTACAGACAGGGGACCTATGGCTACACCTTC. Its protein product is CASSYRQGTYGYTF.